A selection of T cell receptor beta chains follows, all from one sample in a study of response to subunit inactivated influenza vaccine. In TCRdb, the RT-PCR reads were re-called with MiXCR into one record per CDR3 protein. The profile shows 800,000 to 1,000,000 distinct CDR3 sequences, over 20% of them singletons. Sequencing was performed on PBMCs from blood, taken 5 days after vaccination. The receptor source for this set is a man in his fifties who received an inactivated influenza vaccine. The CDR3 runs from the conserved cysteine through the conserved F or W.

CASSQTSGSLRADTQYF	TRBJ2-3	TRBV9
CASSYSIAGRTWTGELFF	TRBJ2-2	TRBV6-5
CASSLDIQGYEQYF	TRBJ2-7	TRBV7-2
CSASRGATNEKLFF	TRBJ1-4	TRBV20-1
CASSYRDFYEQYF	TRBJ2-7	TRBV6-6
CASREPAGEQFF	TRBJ2-1	TRBV7-9
CASSERLDRHPYEQYF	TRBJ2-7	TRBV2
CASSLGAGDFNEQFF	TRBJ2-1	TRBV7-2
CASSPASGTWNTGELFF	TRBJ2-2	TRBV5-6
CATQTSGNTDTQYF	TRBJ2-3	TRBV24-1
CASSNLRSSYEQYF	TRBJ2-7	TRBV25-1
CATSREFRAANTGELFF	TRBJ2-2	TRBV15
CASSPTGGYFYEQYF	TRBJ2-7	TRBV11-2
CASSVLRGQDYGYTF	TRBJ1-2	TRBV2
CAISEPSGRAPSYEQYF	TRBJ2-7	TRBV10-3
CSASPGTGNTEAFF	TRBJ1-1	TRBV20-1
CASSFRDRGPGSPLHF	TRBJ1-6	TRBV12-3/TRBV12-4
CSVEIGAGGNEQFF	TRBJ2-1	TRBV29-1
CASSLDRMFSGNTIYF	TRBJ1-3	TRBV12-3/TRBV12-4
CASSPSGGRAPQETQYF	TRBJ2-5	TRBV4-2
CSPSRTNYGYTF	TRBJ1-2	TRBV20-1
CASSPWGQKAYNEQFF	TRBJ2-1	TRBV2
CASTRGVGSGNTIYF	TRBJ1-3	TRBV7-6
CSVVSGLNTEAFF	TRBJ1-1	TRBV29-1
CAISEEDRGPYEQYF	TRBJ2-7	TRBV10-3
CATAGFYNEQFF	TRBJ2-1	TRBV18
CSASGGPMNSPLHF	TRBJ1-6	TRBV20-1
CSANTGDYGYTF	TRBJ1-2	TRBV20-1
CASSQDRGSETQYF	TRBJ2-5	TRBV14
CSVAGPGQGPYEQYF	TRBJ2-7	TRBV29-1
CASSGTGSNQPQHF	TRBJ1-5	TRBV12-3/TRBV12-4
CASSSAPNQPQHF	TRBJ1-5	TRBV11-2
CASSLWQTKQETQYF	TRBJ2-5	TRBV7-2
CASSPSESGSYEQYF	TRBJ2-7	TRBV5-1
CASSLWGQGGGDQPQHF	TRBJ1-5	TRBV28
CASILGQGVANTEAFF	TRBJ1-1	TRBV7-2
CSVEGTGGIYEQYF	TRBJ2-7	TRBV29-1
CASSSRTGMAETQYF	TRBJ2-5	TRBV7-9
CASSGPGKHQSYNEQFF	TRBJ2-1	TRBV6-1
CASRPGQGIGEQYF	TRBJ2-7	TRBV5-1
CASKEGNRGTGELFF	TRBJ2-2	TRBV2
CASSFLAEKETQYF	TRBJ2-5	TRBV7-6
CSALDPDTQYF	TRBJ2-3	TRBV20-1
CASSYLAGGTQFF	TRBJ2-1	TRBV7-3
CASSPPGTGTANLGQYF	TRBJ2-7	TRBV28
CASSLPALTDTQYF	TRBJ2-3	TRBV6-1
CASSLGGGANYGYTF	TRBJ1-2	TRBV28
CASSLGRADSGGYTF	TRBJ1-2	TRBV5-1
CASSSINYPEQYF	TRBJ2-7	TRBV7-9
CATGLGPTNEKLFF	TRBJ1-4	TRBV10-3
CASSQEARAYLETQYF	TRBJ2-5	TRBV3-1
CSARVGTGGYEQYF	TRBJ2-7	TRBV20-1
CSVTKDRTTGELFF	TRBJ2-2	TRBV29-1
CASSPSGEGEQYF	TRBJ2-7	TRBV6-2/TRBV6-3
CASSLALGIVAEEYEQYF	TRBJ2-7	TRBV5-6
CASSERPGRSYNEQFF	TRBJ2-1	TRBV2
CASSIPGGLDSYEQYF	TRBJ2-7	TRBV7-8
CSARPGSTNEKLFF	TRBJ1-4	TRBV20-1
CASSPTGTRSAEQFF	TRBJ2-1	TRBV5-6
CASSRTPTGDTQYF	TRBJ2-3	TRBV18